The entry that follows covers one T cell receptor beta chain sequence. Its matching antigen is unknown. Constant-segment-primed 5'RACE gave TCR alpha and TCR beta cDNA libraries with sample barcodes and UMIs. TCRdb passed the 5' RACE reads through MiXCR, listing each CDR3 protein once. Of 85,000 to 120,000 distinct CDR3 sequences listed, about 18% were seen once; the top ten hold roughly 27%. This record belongs to a study of T-cell memory formation after mild COVID-19. Study-level information: Largely, TCR clusters stayed within a single donor.

Study outcomes and limitations: Pre-infection memory contained some responding clones, which suggested that cross-reactive memory had joined.

Germline CDR1 reads MDHEN; CDR2 reads SYDVKM. The CDR3 spans 16 residues. The germline V and J ends were trimmed by 3 bases and 0 bases, with 13 bases remaining between them. This chain uses TRBV28 with TRBJ2-3; perhaps D is TRBD1 or TRBD2 (5 bases each). This receptor was taken from an adult woman who had mild COVID-19 (a few samples of this study predate the infection). Cell type and time point are not known. The sample was PBMCs or a T cell subset sorted from them (not recorded which). The CDR3 sequence: CASSFRRGPSTDTQYF. DNA for the CDR3: TGTGCCAGCAGTTTTCGTCGGGGCCCCAGCACAGATACGCAGTATTTT.